The T cell receptor beta chain under discussion was sequenced for a study of T cell responses to AZD1222 COVID-19 vaccine. CDR3 length equals 17 residues. V was pared by 3 bases and J by 5 bases, with 18 bases between. The germline CDR1 and CDR2 sequences are SGDLS and YYNGEE. With respect to this clone: Antigen: not known.

General observations from the study: Females outnumbered males among donors, who were mostly white British; clonal diversity was possibly underestimated.

Using immunoSEQ multiplex PCR, the repertoire was profiled, and TCRdb retains in-frame clones only, with some absent. The repertoire holds 150,000 to 200,000 clones, almost 95% seen once, with roughly 9.8% in the top ten. The rearrangement joins TRBV9 to TRBJ2-6; D unresolved. Specimen: peripheral blood, collected on day 0 of AZD1222 vaccination. This TCR derives from an adult in good health. The CDR3 loop is CASSESPDTTWANVLTF. For the CDR3, the DNA is TGTGCCAGCAGCGAGTCCCCCGACACCACCTGGGCCAACGTCCTGACTTTC. The full variable domain, completed using reference TRBV9 and TRBJ2-6, is DSGVTQTPKHLITATGQRVTLRCSPRSGDLSVYWYQQSLDQGLQFLIQYYNGEERAKGNILERFSAQQFPDLHSELNLSSLELGDSALYFCASSESPDTTWANVLTFGAGSRLTVL.